Reported below is one TCR beta chain. In the authors' workflow: Amplification with reference gene primers provided the estimates of nucleated cell counts. Using immunoSEQ multiplex PCR, the repertoire was profiled, and TCRdb retains in-frame clones only, with some absent. That table is the source of V, J and clone size, and D and trimming were worked out from the DNA. The sample lists about 280,000 clones, over 75% seen once, with roughly 4.6% in the top ten. This sample is drawn from a study of blood T cell repertoires in COVID-19. Study-level information: Sites across the United States, Italy and Spain contributed samples from acute and convalescent COVID-19. PBMCs, B-cell-depleted T cells, or T cells were the source of the cDNA or gDNA that made up the material.

Germline V gives CDR1 LGHDT, CDR2 YNNKEL (reference sequence). The CDR3 consists of 16 residues. Germline trimming cut 2 bases from V and 6 bases from J; bases unmatched to any gene: 6. The receptor was isolated from a man aged 50-59 years with active or convalescent COVID-19. The chain combines TRBV3-1 (or the pseudogene TRBV3-2) with TRBJ2-2, with 10 nucleotides matching TRBD2. Sequenced material: peripheral blood. Here the CDR3 reads CASSQRASGSPGELFF. The CDR3 DNA is TGTGCCAGCAGCCAACGGGCTAGCGGGAGTCCCGGGGAGCTGTTTTTT.